These 4 T cell receptor beta chains were sequenced from one sample in a study of shared clonotypes between healthy human individuals. Data came from immunoSEQ multiplex PCR; TCRdb stores just in-frame clones and leaves some out. The sample lists under 1,100,000 clones, about 84% seen once, with roughly 0.62% in the top ten. Input material: memory CD4+ T cells from PBMCs. Stated subset: CD45RA-negative fraction. The receptors shown here come from a man younger than 35 in good health. Some clones in this sample may be carry-over from other donors' samples.

The rearrangement links TRBV9 to TRBJ1-3; D is unresolved. V lost 0 bases and J lost 12, with 16 bases in between. The CDR3 extends over 14 amino acids. Germline-derived CDR1 and CDR2 are SGDLS and YYNGEE. The CDR3 DNA follows: TGTGCCAGCAGCGTAGCTGGCGCGACACCTATCATATATTTT. This codes for CASSVAGATPIIYF.

This clone was detected a few times. This chain connects TRBV5-1 to TRBJ2-3, with TRBD1 identical over 7 bases. This CDR3 is 13 amino acids long. The germline V gene encodes CDR1 SGHRS and CDR2 YFSETQ. V was pared by 4 bases and J by 4 bases, with 3 bases of the junction left unmatched. The CDR3 sequence is CASSPTGADTQYF. The CDR3 DNA follows: TGCGCCAGCAGCCCCACAGGGGCAGATACGCAGTATTTT.

V and J are TRBV28 and TRBJ2-3; unclear D gene. The ends were cut back, 8 bases at V and 10 bases at J, with 13 bases in the middle. The CDR3 spans 11 residues. Germline-derived CDR1 and CDR2 are MDHEN and SYDVKM. This CDR3 reads CASASGLPQYF. The DNA of the CDR3 is TGTGCCAGCGCCTCGGGCCTTCCGCAGTATTTT. Based on the CDR3 plus reference TRBV28 and TRBJ2-3, the full variable domain is DVKVTQSSRYLVKRTGEKVFLECVQDMDHENMFWYRQDPGLGLRLIYFSYDVKMKEKGDIPEGYSVSREKKERFSLILESASTNQTSMYLCASASGLPQYFGPGTRLTVL.

The chain joins TRBV9 to TRBJ2-7; D might be TRBD1 or TRBD2, each matching 5 bases. CDR3 length: 15 amino acids. V lost 0 bases and J 5 bases, leaving 15 bases between the germline ends. The germline gives CDR1 SGDLS, CDR2 YYNGEE. The CDR3 region has the DNA TGTGCCAGCAGCGTAGCCCCCGGGGCGCTTGACGAGCAGTACTTC. Translating gives CASSVAPGALDEQYF.